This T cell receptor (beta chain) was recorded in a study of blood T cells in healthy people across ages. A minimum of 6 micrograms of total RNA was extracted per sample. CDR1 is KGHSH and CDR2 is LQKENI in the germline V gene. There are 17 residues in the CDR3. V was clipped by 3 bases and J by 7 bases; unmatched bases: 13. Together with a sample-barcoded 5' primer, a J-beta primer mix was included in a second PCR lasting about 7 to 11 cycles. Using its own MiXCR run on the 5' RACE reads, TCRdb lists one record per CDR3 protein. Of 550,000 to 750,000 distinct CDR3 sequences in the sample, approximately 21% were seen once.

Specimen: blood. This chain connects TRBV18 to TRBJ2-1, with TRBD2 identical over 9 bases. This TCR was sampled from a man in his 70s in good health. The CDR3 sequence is CASSPVRAGGLENEQFF. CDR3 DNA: TGTGCCAGCTCACCGGTTAGAGCGGGAGGACTAGAGAATGAGCAGTTCTTC. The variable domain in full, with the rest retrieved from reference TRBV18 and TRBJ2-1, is NAGVMQNPRHLVRRRGQEARLRCSPMKGHSHVYWYRQLPEEGLKFMVYLQKENIIDESGMPKERFSAEFPKEGPSILRIQQVVRGDSAAYFCASSPVRAGGLENEQFFGPGTRLTVL.